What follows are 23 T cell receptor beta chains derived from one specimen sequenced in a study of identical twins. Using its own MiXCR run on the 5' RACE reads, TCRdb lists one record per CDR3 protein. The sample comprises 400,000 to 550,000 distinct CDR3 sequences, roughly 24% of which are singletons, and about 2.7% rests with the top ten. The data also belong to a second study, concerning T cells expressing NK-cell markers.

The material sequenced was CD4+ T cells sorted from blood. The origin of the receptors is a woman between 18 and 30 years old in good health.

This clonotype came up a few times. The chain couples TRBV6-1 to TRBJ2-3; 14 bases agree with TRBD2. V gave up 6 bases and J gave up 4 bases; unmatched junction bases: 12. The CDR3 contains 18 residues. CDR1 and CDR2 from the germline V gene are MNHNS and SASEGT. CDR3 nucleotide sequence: TGTGCCAGCAGCAGAAAGGGGACTAGCGGGAGTCCCGCAGATACGCAGTATTTT. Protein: CASSRKGTSGSPADTQYF.

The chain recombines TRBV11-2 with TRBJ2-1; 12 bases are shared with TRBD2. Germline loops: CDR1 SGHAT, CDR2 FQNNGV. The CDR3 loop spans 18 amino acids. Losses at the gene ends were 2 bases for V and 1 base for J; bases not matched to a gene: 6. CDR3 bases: TGTGCCAGCAGCTTAAAACTAGCGGGAGGAGGGTCCTACAATGAGCAGTTCTTC. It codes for CASSLKLAGGGSYNEQFF.

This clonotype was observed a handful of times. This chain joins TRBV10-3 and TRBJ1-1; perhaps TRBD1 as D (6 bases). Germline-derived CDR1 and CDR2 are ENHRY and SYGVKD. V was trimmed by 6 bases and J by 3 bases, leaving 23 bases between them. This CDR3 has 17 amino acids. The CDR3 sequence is CAISASTNREWDTEAFF. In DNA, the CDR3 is TGTGCCATCAGCGCAAGCACAAACAGGGAATGGGACACTGAAGCTTTCTTT.

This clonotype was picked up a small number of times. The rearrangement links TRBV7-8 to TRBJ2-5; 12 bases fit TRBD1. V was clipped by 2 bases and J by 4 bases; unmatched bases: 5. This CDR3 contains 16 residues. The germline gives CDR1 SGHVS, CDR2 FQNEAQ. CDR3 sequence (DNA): TGTGCCAGCAGCTTAACCGGGACAGGGGGCAGAGAGACCCAGTACTTC. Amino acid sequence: CASSLTGTGGRETQYF.

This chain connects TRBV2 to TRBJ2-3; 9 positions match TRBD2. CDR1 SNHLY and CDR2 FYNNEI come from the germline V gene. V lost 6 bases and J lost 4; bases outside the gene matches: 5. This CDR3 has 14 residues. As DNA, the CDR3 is TGTGCCAGCAGGGGGACTAGCCGTTCAGATACGCAGTATTTT. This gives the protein CASRGTSRSDTQYF.

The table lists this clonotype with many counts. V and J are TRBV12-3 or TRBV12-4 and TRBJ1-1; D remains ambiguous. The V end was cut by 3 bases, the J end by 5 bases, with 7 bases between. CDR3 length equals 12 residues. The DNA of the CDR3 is TGTGCCAGCAGTTTTTGGGGTACTGAAGCTTTCTTT. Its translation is CASSFWGTEAFF.

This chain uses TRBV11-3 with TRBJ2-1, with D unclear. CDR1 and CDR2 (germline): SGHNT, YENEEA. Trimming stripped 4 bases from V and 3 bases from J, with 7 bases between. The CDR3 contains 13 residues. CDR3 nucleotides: TGTGCCAGCAGCTATACACGCTACAATGAGCAGTTCTTC. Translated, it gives CASSYTRYNEQFF.

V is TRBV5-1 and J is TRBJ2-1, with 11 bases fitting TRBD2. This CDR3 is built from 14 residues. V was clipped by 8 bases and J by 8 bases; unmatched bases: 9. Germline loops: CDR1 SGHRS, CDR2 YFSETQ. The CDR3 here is CASKTSGNNDEQFF. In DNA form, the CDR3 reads TGCGCCAGTAAGACTAGCGGGAATAACGATGAGCAGTTCTTC.

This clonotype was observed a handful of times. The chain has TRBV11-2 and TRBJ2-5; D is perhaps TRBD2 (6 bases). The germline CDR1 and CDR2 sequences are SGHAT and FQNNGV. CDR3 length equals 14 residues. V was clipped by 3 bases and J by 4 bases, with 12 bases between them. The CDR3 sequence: CASSFGRRAETQYF. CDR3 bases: TGTGCCAGCAGCTTCGGCCGGAGGGCAGAGACCCAGTACTTC. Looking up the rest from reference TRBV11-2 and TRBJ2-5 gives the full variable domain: EAGVAQSPRYKIIEKRQSVAFWCNPISGHATLYWYQQILGQGPKLLIQFQNNGVVDDSQLPKDRFSAERLKGVDSTLKIQPAKLEDSAVYLCASSFGRRAETQYFGPGTRLLVL.

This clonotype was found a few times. CDR3 nucleotide sequence: TGCAGTGCTAGTAGGCGTGTCGAGACCCAGTACTTC. Translation: CSASRRVETQYF. The chain recombines TRBV20-1 with TRBJ2-5; D unresolved. In germline, CDR1 is DFQATT, CDR2 SNEGSKA (reference sequence). The CDR3 contains 12 residues. Trimming took 3 bases from V and 5 from J, leaving 10 bases between them.

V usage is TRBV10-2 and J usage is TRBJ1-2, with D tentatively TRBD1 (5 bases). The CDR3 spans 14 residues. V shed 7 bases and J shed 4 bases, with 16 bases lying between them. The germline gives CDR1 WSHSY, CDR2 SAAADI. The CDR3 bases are TGCGCCAGCACTGCGTCCTGGGGCTCCTATGGCTACACCTTC. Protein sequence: CASTASWGSYGYTF.

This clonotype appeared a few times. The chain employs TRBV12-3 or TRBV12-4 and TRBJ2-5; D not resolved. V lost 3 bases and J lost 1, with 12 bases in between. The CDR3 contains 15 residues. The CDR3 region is CASSFRLGGQETQYF. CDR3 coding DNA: TGTGCCAGCAGTTTTAGGCTAGGTGGCCAAGAGACCCAGTACTTC.

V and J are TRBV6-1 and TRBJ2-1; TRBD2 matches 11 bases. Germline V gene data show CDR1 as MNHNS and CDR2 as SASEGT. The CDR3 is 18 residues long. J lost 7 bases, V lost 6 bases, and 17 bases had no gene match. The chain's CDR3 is CASRRNAGASGRRNEQFF. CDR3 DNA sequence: TGTGCCAGCAGACGCAACGCCGGGGCTAGCGGGAGGAGGAATGAGCAGTTCTTC.

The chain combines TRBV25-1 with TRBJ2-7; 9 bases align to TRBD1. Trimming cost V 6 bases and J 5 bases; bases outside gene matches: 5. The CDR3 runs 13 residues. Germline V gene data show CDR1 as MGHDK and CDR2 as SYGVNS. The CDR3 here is CASRQGAQNEQYF. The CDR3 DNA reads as TGTGCCAGCAGACAGGGGGCGCAGAACGAGCAGTACTTC.

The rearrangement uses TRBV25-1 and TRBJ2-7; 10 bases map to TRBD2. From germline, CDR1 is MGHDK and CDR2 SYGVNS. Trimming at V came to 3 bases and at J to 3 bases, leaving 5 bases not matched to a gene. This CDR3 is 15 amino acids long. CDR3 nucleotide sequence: TGTGCCAGCAGTGACCCAAGCGGGGGGGGCTACGAGCAGTACTTC. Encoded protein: CASSDPSGGGYEQYF.

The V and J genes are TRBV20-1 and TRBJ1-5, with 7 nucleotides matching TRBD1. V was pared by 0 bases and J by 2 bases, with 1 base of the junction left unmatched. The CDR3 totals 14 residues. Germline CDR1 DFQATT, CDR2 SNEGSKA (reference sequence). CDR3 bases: TGCAGTGCTAGAGACACAGGGGGCAATCAGCCCCAGCATTTT. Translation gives CSARDTGGNQPQHF.

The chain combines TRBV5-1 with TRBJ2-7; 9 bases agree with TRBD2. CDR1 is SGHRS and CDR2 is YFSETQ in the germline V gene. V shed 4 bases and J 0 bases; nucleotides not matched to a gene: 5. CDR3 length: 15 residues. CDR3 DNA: TGCGCCAGCAGCATTAGCGGGGGCCCCTCCTACGAGCAGTACTTC. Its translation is CASSISGGPSYEQYF.

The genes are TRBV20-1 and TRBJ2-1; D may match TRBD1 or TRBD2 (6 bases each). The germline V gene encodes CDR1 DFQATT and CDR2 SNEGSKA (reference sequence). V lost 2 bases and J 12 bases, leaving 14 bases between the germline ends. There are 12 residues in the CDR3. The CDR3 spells CSARTLGGGQFF. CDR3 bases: TGCAGTGCTAGAACCCTTGGAGGGGGGCAGTTCTTC.

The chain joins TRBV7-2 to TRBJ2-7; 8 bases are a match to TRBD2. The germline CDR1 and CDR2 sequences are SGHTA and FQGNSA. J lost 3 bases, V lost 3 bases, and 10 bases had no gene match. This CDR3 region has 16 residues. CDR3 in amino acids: CASSLAGGLALYEQYF. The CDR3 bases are TGTGCCAGCAGCTTGGCGGGGGGCCTAGCACTCTACGAGCAGTACTTC. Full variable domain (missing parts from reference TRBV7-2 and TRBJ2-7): GAGVSQSPSNKVTEKGKDVELRCDPISGHTALYWYRQSLGQGLEFLIYFQGNSAPDKSGLPSDRFSAERTGGSVSTLTIQRTQQEDSAVYLCASSLAGGLALYEQYFGPGTRLTVT.

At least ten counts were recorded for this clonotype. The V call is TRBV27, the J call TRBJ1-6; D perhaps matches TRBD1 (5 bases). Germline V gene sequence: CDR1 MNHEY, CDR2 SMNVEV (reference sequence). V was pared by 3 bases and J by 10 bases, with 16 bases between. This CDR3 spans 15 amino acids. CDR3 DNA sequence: TGTGCCAGCAGTTTTGGGGGGGGTCTGGGCTCACCCCTCCACTTT. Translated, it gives CASSFGGGLGSPLHF.

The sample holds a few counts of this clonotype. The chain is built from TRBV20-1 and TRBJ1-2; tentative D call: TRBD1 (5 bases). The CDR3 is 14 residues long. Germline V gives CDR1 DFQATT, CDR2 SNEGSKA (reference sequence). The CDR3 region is CNPAPRDGGYGYTF. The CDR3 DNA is TGCAACCCCGCCCCCCGGGACGGGGGTTATGGCTACACCTTC.

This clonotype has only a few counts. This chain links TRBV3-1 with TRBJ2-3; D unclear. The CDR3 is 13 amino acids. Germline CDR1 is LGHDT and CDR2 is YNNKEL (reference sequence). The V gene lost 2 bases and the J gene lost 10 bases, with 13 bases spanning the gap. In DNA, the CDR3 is TGTGCCAGCAGCCAAAGAGAAAGTGCTGCGCAGTATTTT. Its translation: CASSQRESAAQYF.

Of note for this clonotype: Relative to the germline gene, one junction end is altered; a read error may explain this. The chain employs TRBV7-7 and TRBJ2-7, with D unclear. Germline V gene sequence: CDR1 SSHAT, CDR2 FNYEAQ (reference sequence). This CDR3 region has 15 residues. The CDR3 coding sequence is TGTGCTAGCAGCCCCTCCTCGCCTGGTGCAGGCGAGCAGTACTTC. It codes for CASSPSSPGAGEQYF.